Below are 15 T cell receptor beta chains sequenced from a single sample in a study of shared clonotypes between healthy human individuals. Naive CD8 isolation took CD45RO-negative cells positively selected for CCR7 and excluded terminally differentiated effector memory CD45RA+ cells. Clones were read by immunoSEQ multiplex PCR, and TCRdb kept only the in-frame ones, dropping some. The profile shows some 2,100,000 clones, about 93% of them singletons. The sample comprised naive CD8+ T cells from PBMCs. The receptors were gathered from a man between 18 and 29 years old in good health. Some clones in this sample may be carry-over from other donors' samples.

The chain employs TRBV10-3 and TRBJ2-1; D might be TRBD1 or TRBD2, each matching 5 bases. This CDR3 has 15 residues. V was shortened by 3 bases and J by 5 bases, with 14 bases between the two germline ends. CDR1 and CDR2 from the germline V gene are ENHRY and SYGVKD. The CDR3, as DNA: TGTGCCATCAGTGAAAGAGGGGCCCCCAACAATGAGCAGTTCTTC. It yields the protein CAISERGAPNNEQFF.

This chain connects TRBV11-1 to TRBJ2-7; perhaps TRBD1 as D (6 bases). Germline V CDR1 and CDR2: SGHAT, FQDESV (reference sequence). The CDR3 totals 14 residues. V lost 5 bases and J lost 1, with 12 bases in between. The CDR3 bases are TGTGCCAGCAGCGCTCGGACAGCGTCCTACGAGCAGTACTTC. It yields the protein CASSARTASYEQYF. Combining the CDR3 with reference TRBV11-1 and TRBJ2-7 gives the whole variable domain EAEVAQSPRYKITEKSQAVAFWCDPISGHATLYWYRQILGQGPELLVQFQDESVVDDSQLPKDRFSAERLKGVDSTLKIQPAELGDSAMYLCASSARTASYEQYFGPGTRLTVT.

Only a few counts were recorded for this clone. The gene calls are TRBV7-2 and TRBJ1-2; 7 nucleotides line up with TRBD1. The CDR3 length is 15 residues. The junction had 4 bases not matched to a gene; V was cut back by 2 bases and J by 1 base. Germline V CDR1 and CDR2: SGHTA, FQGNSA. CDR3 loop: CASSLHTGVNYGYTF. In DNA, the CDR3 is TGTGCCAGCAGCTTACATACAGGGGTTAACTATGGCTACACCTTC.

This chain joins TRBV19 and TRBJ2-7; 7 nucleotides agree with TRBD1. Germline assignment: CDR1 LNHDA and CDR2 SQIVND (reference sequence). CDR3 size: 13 residues. V lost 10 bases to trimming and J lost 5 bases; unmatched junction nucleotides: 11. CDR3 nucleotide sequence: TGTGCCACGACGACAGGGTTGAGGGACGAGCAGTACTTC. Translation: CATTTGLRDEQYF.

This chain links TRBV2 with TRBJ2-2; D is uncertain. Germline V lookup: CDR1 SNHLY, CDR2 FYNNEI. The CDR3 runs to 12 residues. Trimming removed 6 bases from V and 2 bases from J, with 4 bases in between. The CDR3 DNA reads TGTGCCAGCAGCCAAAACACCGGGGAGCTGTTTTTT. Amino acid sequence: CASSQNTGELFF.

This clone occurred once. This rearrangement joins TRBV19 to TRBJ1-1, with D perhaps TRBD1 (6 bases). In germline, CDR1 is LNHDA, CDR2 SQIVND (reference sequence). Trimming took off 5 bases at V and 3 bases at J, with 16 bases between the two ends. This CDR3 comprises 15 residues. The CDR3 loop is CASSSLPGADTEAFF. CDR3 nucleotide sequence: TGTGCCAGTAGTTCCCTTCCGGGGGCGGACACTGAAGCTTTCTTT.

As DNA, the CDR3 is TGTGCCAGCAGCTTAAATCTAGCTCTGTACGAGCAGTACTTC. Its protein is CASSLNLALYEQYF. The chain recombines TRBV5-6 with TRBJ2-7; maybe TRBD2 (5 bases). There are 14 residues in the CDR3. The germline V and J ends were trimmed by 2 bases and 4 bases, with 13 bases remaining between them. CDR1 and CDR2 (germline): SGHDT, YYEEEE.

This clone was observed once. The J gene is TRBJ2-4, the V gene TRBV5-1; 7 bases are shared with TRBD2. The CDR3 spans 16 residues. J was trimmed by 2 bases and V by 5 bases; bases with no gene match: 10. CDR1 SGHRS and CDR2 YFSETQ come from the germline V gene. The CDR3 nucleotides read TGCGCCAGCAGGAGCGGGCGGGAGTCACCCAAAAACATTCAGTACTTC. Its translation is CASRSGRESPKNIQYF.

The chain joins TRBV7-9 to TRBJ2-2, with TRBD1 matching over 7 bases. The CDR3 has 17 residues. J lost 5 bases, V lost 4 bases, and 13 bases had no gene match. Germline lookup yields CDR1 SEHNR and CDR2 FQNEAQ (reference sequence). CDR3 nucleotides: TGTGCCAGCAGCTCCGCGATGACAGGGCTTCGTACCGGGGAGCTGTTTTTT. Its protein product is CASSSAMTGLRTGELFF.

Comments on this clone: Other DNA sequences in this specimen translate into the identical CDR3. The CDR3 DNA reads TGTGCCAGCAGCTTAGGACTAGCGGACTACGAGCAGTACTTC. Protein product: CASSLGLADYEQYF. The rearrangement links TRBV7-9 to TRBJ2-7, with 9 bases aligning to TRBD2. The V and J ends lost 1 base and 3 bases, in that order; junction bases with no gene match: 1. The germline V gene has CDR1 SEHNR and CDR2 FQNEAQ (reference sequence). The CDR3 is 14 amino acids.

This clone was counted only a few times. The chain joins TRBV5-1 to TRBJ1-1; weak D call: TRBD1 (5 bases). The germline V gene encodes CDR1 SGHRS and CDR2 YFSETQ. The V end was cut by 3 bases, the J end by 10 bases, with 13 bases between. CDR3 size: 12 residues. CDR3 amino acids: CASSYWGDGAFF. Here the CDR3 DNA reads TGCGCCAGCAGCTATTGGGGGGATGGAGCTTTCTTT.

The chain joins TRBV9 to TRBJ2-4; the D is unclear. Germline CDR1 and CDR2: SGDLS and YYNGEE. There are 18 residues in the CDR3. V gave up 0 bases and J gave up 0 bases, with 16 bases separating them. The CDR3 sequence: CASSVVRRPRRAKNIQYF. CDR3 in DNA: TGTGCCAGCAGCGTAGTTCGACGACCACGACGAGCCAAAAACATTCAGTACTTC.

This clone was counted a few times. Other DNA sequences of this sample code for an identical CDR3. The chain employs TRBV19 and TRBJ1-1; 10 nucleotides match TRBD1. This CDR3 spans 14 amino acids. V shed 9 bases, J shed 0 bases, and the junction held 4 bases outside the gene matches. The germline CDR1 and CDR2 sequences are LNHDA and SQIVND (reference sequence). Written as DNA, the CDR3 is TGTGCCAGCCGGGACAGGGGTGTGAACACTGAAGCTTTCTTT. Translated: CASRDRGVNTEAFF.

This rearrangement joins TRBV7-8 to TRBJ1-5, with D possibly matching TRBD1 (6 bases). Germline V gives CDR1 SGHVS, CDR2 FQNEAQ. Trimming removed 5 bases from V and 0 bases from J, with 14 bases in between. The CDR3 covers 16 residues. CDR3 in DNA: TGTGCCAGCAGCGACAGGATTTGGGGTAGCAATCAGCCCCAGCATTTT. It encodes CASSDRIWGSNQPQHF.

V gene TRBV6-5 combines with J gene TRBJ2-2; tentatively, D is TRBD1 or TRBD2 (6 bases each). This CDR3 is built from 14 residues. The germline V gene encodes CDR1 MNHEY and CDR2 SVGAGI. V lost 1 base to trimming and J lost 6 bases, with 9 bases between them. CDR3 DNA sequence: TGTGCCAGCAGTTACTTCGGGGGCTCCGGGGAGCTGTTTTTT. Residues: CASSYFGGSGELFF.